Listed below are T cell receptor beta chains from one sample, sequenced in a study of shared clonotypes between healthy human individuals. The method was immunoSEQ multiplex PCR; TCRdb's version includes in-frame clones alone and lacks a portion of them. The sample lists some 200,000 clones, approximately 92% seen once, with 0.067% in the top ten. The sequenced sample consisted of naive CD4+ T cells sorted from blood. The receptors were gathered from a woman in her 30s in good health. Both conserved end residues are part of each CDR3. The order of the fields is clone size, D gene, V gene, J gene, CDR3 DNA, CDR3 protein. D genes are given only for firm matches. Only some rows state a clone size, as once, few, many or a class for expanded clones.

size: once
D: NA
V: TRBV11-1
J: TRBJ1-3
DNA: TGTGCCAGCAGTTCAGACCCCCGGAGCGGAAACACCATATATTTT
CDR3: CASSSDPRSGNTIYF

size: NA
D: TRBD2
V: TRBV9
J: TRBJ2-1
DNA: TGTGCCAGCAGCGTAGGACTAGCGTCGTACAATGAGCAGTTCTTC
CDR3: CASSVGLASYNEQFF

size: NA
D: TRBD2
V: TRBV2
J: TRBJ2-3
DNA: TGTGCCAGCAGTGATCTGGTGTCTAGCGGGAGCACAGATACGCAGTATTTT
CDR3: CASSDLVSSGSTDTQYF

size: NA
D: TRBD2
V: TRBV10-3
J: TRBJ2-5
DNA: TGTGCCATTGGACGGGAGCCGGCGGGGGAGCAGTACTTC
CDR3: CAIGREPAGEQYF

size: NA
D: NA
V: TRBV29-1
J: TRBJ1-4
DNA: TGCAGCGGTTCTTGGGGGCAGAATGAAAAACTGTTTTTT
CDR3: CSGSWGQNEKLFF

size: NA
D: NA
V: TRBV6-1
J: TRBJ1-5
DNA: TGTGCCAGCAGTGAAGATCCAGGGTGGTATAGCAATCAGCCCCAGCATTTT
CDR3: CASSEDPGWYSNQPQHF

size: NA
D: NA
V: TRBV11-2
J: TRBJ2-7
DNA: TGTGCCAGCAGCTTATTGTCGGGGGCCTTGTCCCTCGAGCAGTACTTC
CDR3: CASSLLSGALSLEQYF

size: NA
D: NA
V: TRBV29-1
J: TRBJ1-1
DNA: TGCAGCGGTGGGACGGCGAACACTGAAGCTTTCTTT
CDR3: CSGGTANTEAFF

size: NA
D: NA
V: TRBV28
J: TRBJ2-7
DNA: TGTGCCAGCGCGGGGCCGACCTACGAGCAGTACTTC
CDR3: CASAGPTYEQYF

size: NA
D: NA
V: TRBV29-1
J: TRBJ2-7
DNA: TGCAGCGTTGGCGGGGGCGCGTCCTACGAGCAGTACTTC
CDR3: CSVGGGASYEQYF

size: NA
D: NA
V: TRBV7-3
J: TRBJ1-1
DNA: TGTGCCAGCAGCTCCGCTGGGGGTCTGAACACTGAAGCTTTCTTT
CDR3: CASSSAGGLNTEAFF

size: NA
D: TRBD1
V: TRBV18
J: TRBJ2-7
DNA: TGTGCCAGCTCAGGCCCAAGACAGGGGGCGAGCTACGAGCAGTACTTC
CDR3: CASSGPRQGASYEQYF

size: NA
D: TRBD2
V: TRBV30
J: TRBJ2-7
DNA: TGTGCCTGGAGATTAGAACTAGCGGGAGGGGGGGAGCAGTACTTC
CDR3: CAWRLELAGGGEQYF

size: NA
D: TRBD1
V: TRBV5-1
J: TRBJ1-5
DNA: TGCGCCAGCAGCTCGGGACAGGGCGGTCAGCCCCAGCATTTT
CDR3: CASSSGQGGQPQHF

size: once
D: NA
V: TRBV7-2
J: TRBJ2-2
DNA: TGTGCCAGCAGCTTAGGCGGAGGGCCAAACGGGGAGCTGTTTTTT
CDR3: CASSLGGGPNGELFF

size: NA
D: TRBD1
V: TRBV5-4
J: TRBJ2-1
DNA: TGTGCCAGCAGCCCGGGACAGAGCTCCTACAATGAGCAGTTCTTC
CDR3: CASSPGQSSYNEQFF

size: NA
D: NA
V: TRBV6-6
J: TRBJ1-4
DNA: TGTGCCAGCAGTTACCTCGCGGGGGGAACTAATGAAAAACTGTTTTTT
CDR3: CASSYLAGGTNEKLFF

size: NA
D: NA
V: TRBV7-8
J: TRBJ2-7
DNA: TGTGCCAGCAGCTCTATTACGAGCTCCTACGAGCAGTACTTC
CDR3: CASSSITSSYEQYF

size: NA
D: TRBD2
V: TRBV11-2
J: TRBJ2-7
DNA: TGTGCCAGCAGCTTAGATCAAGCGGGAGTCTACGAGCAGTACTTC
CDR3: CASSLDQAGVYEQYF

size: NA
D: TRBD1
V: TRBV19
J: TRBJ2-6
DNA: TGTGCCAGTAGGGGACAGGCAGGTTTAAACGTCCTGACTTTC
CDR3: CASRGQAGLNVLTF

size: NA
D: NA
V: TRBV2
J: TRBJ2-7
DNA: TGTGCCAGGGATGGGGCGGGTCAATCCTACGAGCAGTACTTC
CDR3: CARDGAGQSYEQYF

size: NA
D: NA
V: TRBV28
J: TRBJ2-2
DNA: TGTGCCAGCAGTTTTCTCGAGGGGGGCGGGGAGCTGTTTTTT
CDR3: CASSFLEGGGELFF

size: NA
D: NA
V: TRBV2
J: TRBJ1-4
DNA: TGTGCCAGCACCCGGACCCCGCCGGGGGAAAAACTGTTTTTT
CDR3: CASTRTPPGEKLFF

size: once
D: NA
V: TRBV28
J: TRBJ2-7
DNA: TGTGCCAGCAGTTACCCGGGGAGTAGCCTCGAGCAGTACTTC
CDR3: CASSYPGSSLEQYF

size: NA
D: TRBD1
V: TRBV11-2
J: TRBJ2-7
DNA: TGTGCCAGCAGCTTAGGTCGGGACAGAAGCTCCTACGAGCAGTACTTC
CDR3: CASSLGRDRSSYEQYF

size: NA
D: NA
V: TRBV11-2
J: TRBJ1-2
DNA: TGTGCCAGCTCCGGACGGTCGGAGACTTATGGCTACACCTTC
CDR3: CASSGRSETYGYTF

size: NA
D: NA
V: TRBV2
J: TRBJ1-1
DNA: TGTGCCAGCAGTGACGATTTCACTGAAGCTTTCTTT
CDR3: CASSDDFTEAFF

size: NA
D: NA
V: TRBV25-1
J: TRBJ1-3
DNA: TGTGCCAGCAGTGAATGGGGAAAAGGAGAGGGCGAGTCAAACACCATATATTTT
CDR3: CASSEWGKGEGESNTIYF

size: NA
D: NA
V: TRBV11-2
J: TRBJ1-1
DNA: TGTGCCAGCAGCTTAAATCCGCCCCATACGAACACTGAAGCTTTCTTT
CDR3: CASSLNPPHTNTEAFF